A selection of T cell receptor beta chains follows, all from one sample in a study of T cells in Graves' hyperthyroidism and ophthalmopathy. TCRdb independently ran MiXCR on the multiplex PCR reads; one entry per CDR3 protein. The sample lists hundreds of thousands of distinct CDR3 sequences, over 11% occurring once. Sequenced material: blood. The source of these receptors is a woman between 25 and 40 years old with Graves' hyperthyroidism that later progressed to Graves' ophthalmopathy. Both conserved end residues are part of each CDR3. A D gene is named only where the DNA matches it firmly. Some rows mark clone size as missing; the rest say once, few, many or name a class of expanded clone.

cdr3_nt: TGTGCCAGCAGCTCGCCCGGGACGGAAATCTACGAGCAGTACTTC; cdr3_aa: CASSSPGTEIYEQYF; v_call: TRBV7-2; d_call: NA; j_call: TRBJ2-7; clone_size: many
cdr3_nt: TGTGCCAGCAGCTTCCTGGGGACAGGGAATGTGCAGTACTTC; cdr3_aa: CASSFLGTGNVQYF; v_call: TRBV5-4; d_call: TRBD1; j_call: TRBJ2-7; clone_size: many
cdr3_nt: TGTGCCACCACCTACGGGACTAGTTCCCATGAGCAGTTCTTC; cdr3_aa: CATTYGTSSHEQFF; v_call: TRBV10-3; d_call: TRBD2; j_call: TRBJ2-1; clone_size: many
cdr3_nt: TGTGCCAGCAGTAAAAGGGGCCCGACCTACGAGCAGTACTTC; cdr3_aa: CASSKRGPTYEQYF; v_call: TRBV28; d_call: NA; j_call: TRBJ2-7; clone_size: many
cdr3_nt: TGTGCCAGCAGCGACTCCCGACTAGCGGGAGTGTACGAGCAGTACTTC; cdr3_aa: CASSDSRLAGVYEQYF; v_call: TRBV7-9; d_call: TRBD2; j_call: TRBJ2-7; clone_size: many
cdr3_nt: TGCGCCAGCAGCTTGACTAGCGGGGGGGGGTCCTACAATGAGCAGTTCTTC; cdr3_aa: CASSLTSGGGSYNEQFF; v_call: TRBV5-1; d_call: TRBD2; j_call: TRBJ2-1; clone_size: many
cdr3_nt: TGCGCCAGCAGTCCGGACGGACTCTCCTCTGGAAACACCATATATTTT; cdr3_aa: CASSPDGLSSGNTIYF; v_call: TRBV5-1; d_call: NA; j_call: TRBJ1-3; clone_size: few
cdr3_nt: TGTGCCAGCACTGACCCCACTAGCGGGAGCGGTGAGACCCAGTACTTC; cdr3_aa: CASTDPTSGSGETQYF; v_call: TRBV6-1; d_call: TRBD2; j_call: TRBJ2-5; clone_size: many
cdr3_nt: TGTGCCAGCAGCCACAGGGAGAGCAATGAGCAGTTCTTC; cdr3_aa: CASSHRESNEQFF; v_call: TRBV14; d_call: NA; j_call: TRBJ2-1; clone_size: many
cdr3_nt: TGTGCCAGCAGTAATCTTGGAGAGACCCAGTACTTC; cdr3_aa: CASSNLGETQYF; v_call: TRBV27; d_call: NA; j_call: TRBJ2-5; clone_size: few
cdr3_nt: TGTGCCTGGAGAGGGGGCAGCTCCTACGAGCAGTACTTC; cdr3_aa: CAWRGGSSYEQYF; v_call: TRBV30; d_call: TRBD1; j_call: TRBJ2-7; clone_size: many
cdr3_nt: TGTGCCAGCAGCTTGGTAACGGGGGCGCTTGAGACCCAGTACTTC; cdr3_aa: CASSLVTGALETQYF; v_call: TRBV5-6; d_call: NA; j_call: TRBJ2-5; clone_size: NA
cdr3_nt: TGTGCCAGCAGCTTAGAAAGGGACCTGGGGAGGGTAGGTAATGAGCAGTTCTTC; cdr3_aa: CASSLERDLGRVGNEQFF; v_call: TRBV7-8; d_call: TRBD2; j_call: TRBJ2-1; clone_size: NA
cdr3_nt: TGTGCCAGCAGTCCTTACCGCGGGAACAAACTCGAAAAACTGTTTTTT; cdr3_aa: CASSPYRGNKLEKLFF; v_call: TRBV6-5; d_call: NA; j_call: TRBJ1-4; clone_size: many
cdr3_nt: TGTGCCAGCAGCCAAGCTAGCGGGCAAGAGACCCAGTACTTC; cdr3_aa: CASSQASGQETQYF; v_call: TRBV3-1; d_call: TRBD2; j_call: TRBJ2-5; clone_size: many
cdr3_nt: TGTGCCACCAGTGATCAGCGGGTGACGGGCGGCTACACCTTC; cdr3_aa: CATSDQRVTGGYTF; v_call: TRBV24-1; d_call: NA; j_call: TRBJ1-2; clone_size: many
cdr3_nt: TGTGCCAGCAGCCAAGATTCGGGGCATGAGTACAATGAGCAGTTCTTC; cdr3_aa: CASSQDSGHEYNEQFF; v_call: TRBV3-1; d_call: NA; j_call: TRBJ2-1; clone_size: many
cdr3_nt: TGTGCCAGCAGTTGGACCGGGACAGGGTCCAATGAGCAGTTCTTC; cdr3_aa: CASSWTGTGSNEQFF; v_call: TRBV12-3/TRBV12-4; d_call: TRBD1; j_call: TRBJ2-1; clone_size: many
cdr3_nt: TGCGCCAGCAGCCAAGATAGAGGCAGTCAATCGGACCACTTTAATTCACCCCTCCACTTT; cdr3_aa: CASSQDRGSQSDHFNSPLHF; v_call: TRBV4-3; d_call: NA; j_call: TRBJ1-6; clone_size: few
cdr3_nt: TGTGCCAGCAGCCTCCTGGCAGCAACAAGGGAGCAGTACTTC; cdr3_aa: CASSLLAATREQYF; v_call: TRBV7-2; d_call: NA; j_call: TRBJ2-7; clone_size: many
cdr3_nt: TGTGCCTGGATAGAAAAGACTAGCGGGAGGAAAGAGACCCAGTACTTC; cdr3_aa: CAWIEKTSGRKETQYF; v_call: TRBV30; d_call: TRBD2; j_call: TRBJ2-5; clone_size: many
cdr3_nt: TGTGCCACCAGTGAGGCAGGGGGCCAGGATGAGCAGTTCTTC; cdr3_aa: CATSEAGGQDEQFF; v_call: TRBV24-1; d_call: TRBD1; j_call: TRBJ2-1; clone_size: NA
cdr3_nt: TGCGCCAGCAGCCAAGCATCGGACAGGGGTAATGAAAAACTGTTTTTT; cdr3_aa: CASSQASDRGNEKLFF; v_call: TRBV4-3; d_call: TRBD1; j_call: TRBJ1-4; clone_size: many
cdr3_nt: TGTGCCAGCAGCTTAGGAGGTTTGGGCTATGGCTACACCTTC; cdr3_aa: CASSLGGLGYGYTF; v_call: TRBV13; d_call: NA; j_call: TRBJ1-2; clone_size: NA
cdr3_nt: TGCAGTGCTAGTCGGGGACAGGGGGCCGGGGAGCTGTTTTTT; cdr3_aa: CSASRGQGAGELFF; v_call: TRBV20-1; d_call: TRBD1; j_call: TRBJ2-2; clone_size: many
cdr3_nt: TGTGCCACCAGTGATTCCCCTGCTGGAGGAGCCTATAGCAATCAGCCCCAGCATTTT; cdr3_aa: CATSDSPAGGAYSNQPQHF; v_call: TRBV24-1; d_call: NA; j_call: TRBJ1-5; clone_size: many